The entry that follows covers one TCR beta chain sequence. The sample is drawn from a study of blood T cell repertoires in COVID-19. TCRdb keeps only in-frame clones here, not all; method: immunoSEQ multiplex PCR. The sample lists a few hundred thousand clones; 65% to 90% were seen once. CDR3 length: 13 amino acids. The V end lost 3 bases, the J end lost 7 bases, and 12 bases lay between the germline ends. CDR1 and CDR2 from the germline V gene are SEHNR and FQNEAQ (reference sequence). Sequencing was done on a sample of peripheral blood. The sequence derives from a human donor in a cohort sampled during active COVID-19. The chain employs TRBV7-9 and TRBJ1-2; D call uncertain. CDR3 sequence (DNA): TGTGCCAGCAGCTTGGAGGCCATGGGTGGCTACACCTTC. Its translation is CASSLEAMGGYTF.